Listed below are T cell receptor beta chains from one sample, sequenced in a study of cytomegalovirus exposure and HLA in healthy donors. The method was immunoSEQ multiplex PCR; TCRdb's version includes in-frame clones alone and lacks a portion of them. The profile shows about 160,000 clones, 80% of them singletons. The sample taken for sequencing was PBMCs. The receptors originated from a woman in her forties or fifties in good health and CMV-seropositive. Both conserved end residues are part of each CDR3. The D gene is left open where the match is weak. Some rows have no size entry. The others give once, few or many, or a class for an expanded clone.

d_call	cdr3_length	j_call	clone_size	v_call	cdr3_aa	cdr3_nt
TRBD2	17	TRBJ2-1	-	TRBV4-2	CASSQEGGGGSYNEQFF	TGTGCCAGCAGCCAAGAGGGCGGGGGGGGCTCCTACAATGAGCAGTTCTTC
-	14	TRBJ2-3	-	TRBV5-1	CASSLGGRWDTQYF	TGCGCCAGCAGCTTGGGGGGCCGGTGGGATACGCAGTATTTT
TRBD2	15	TRBJ2-7	once	TRBV7-2	CASSLRTSPAYEQYF	TGTGCCAGCAGCCTTAGGACTAGCCCCGCCTACGAGCAGTACTTC
TRBD1	15	TRBJ1-1	-	TRBV14	CASSPGQITNTEAFF	TGTGCCAGCAGTCCGGGACAGATAACGAACACTGAAGCTTTCTTT
-	12	TRBJ2-1	-	TRBV7-9	CSSSPSVSEQFF	TGTTCCAGCAGCCCATCCGTGAGTGAGCAGTTCTTC
-	12	TRBJ2-7	-	TRBV6-6	CASSSGTYEQYF	TGTGCCAGCAGTTCGGGGACCTACGAGCAGTACTTC
-	18	TRBJ2-1	-	TRBV6-1	CASSKGGFRELSYNEQFF	TGTGCCAGCAGTAAAGGGGGATTCCGGGAGCTCTCCTACAATGAGCAGTTCTTC
-	15	TRBJ2-1	-	TRBV5-1	CASSPRASSYNEQFF	TGCGCCAGCAGCCCGAGAGCGAGCTCCTACAATGAGCAGTTCTTC
TRBD2	15	TRBJ2-7	-	TRBV7-9	CASSPISGRLYEQYF	TGTGCCAGCAGCCCGATAAGCGGGAGACTCTACGAGCAGTACTTC
TRBD1	18	TRBJ2-4	-	TRBV18	CASSPQAFDRGRANIQYF	TGTGCCAGCTCACCACAGGCCTTCGACAGGGGGCGCGCAAACATTCAGTACTTC